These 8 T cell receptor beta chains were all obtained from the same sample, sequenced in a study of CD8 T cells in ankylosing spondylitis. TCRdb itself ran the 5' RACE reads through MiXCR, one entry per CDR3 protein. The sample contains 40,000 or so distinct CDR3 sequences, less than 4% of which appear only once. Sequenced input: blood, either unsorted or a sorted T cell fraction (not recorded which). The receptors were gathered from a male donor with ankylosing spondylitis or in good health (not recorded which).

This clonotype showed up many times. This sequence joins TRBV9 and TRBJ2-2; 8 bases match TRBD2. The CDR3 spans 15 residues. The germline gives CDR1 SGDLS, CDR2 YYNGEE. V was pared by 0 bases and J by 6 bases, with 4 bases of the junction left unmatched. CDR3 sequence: CASSVAGRAPGELFF. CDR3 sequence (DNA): TGTGCCAGCAGCGTAGCCGGGAGGGCCCCCGGGGAGCTGTTTTTT. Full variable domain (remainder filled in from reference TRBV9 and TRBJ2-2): DSGVTQTPKHLITATGQRVTLRCSPRSGDLSVYWYQQSLDQGLQFLIQYYNGEERAKGNILERFSAQQFPDLHSELNLSSLELGDSALYFCASSVAGRAPGELFFGEGSRLTVL.

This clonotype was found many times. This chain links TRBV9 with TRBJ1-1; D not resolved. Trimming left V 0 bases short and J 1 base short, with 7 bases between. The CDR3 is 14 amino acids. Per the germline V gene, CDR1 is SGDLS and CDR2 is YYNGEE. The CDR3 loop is CASSVGPGNTEAFF. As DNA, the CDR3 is TGTGCCAGCAGCGTAGGCCCTGGGAACACTGAAGCTTTCTTT.

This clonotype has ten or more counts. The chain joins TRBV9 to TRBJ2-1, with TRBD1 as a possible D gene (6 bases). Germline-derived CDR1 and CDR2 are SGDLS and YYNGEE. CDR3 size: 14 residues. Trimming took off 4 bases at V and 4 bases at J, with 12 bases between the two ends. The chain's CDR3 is CASSTIRGYNEQFF. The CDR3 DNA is TGTGCCAGCAGCACCATCAGGGGTTACAATGAGCAGTTCTTC.

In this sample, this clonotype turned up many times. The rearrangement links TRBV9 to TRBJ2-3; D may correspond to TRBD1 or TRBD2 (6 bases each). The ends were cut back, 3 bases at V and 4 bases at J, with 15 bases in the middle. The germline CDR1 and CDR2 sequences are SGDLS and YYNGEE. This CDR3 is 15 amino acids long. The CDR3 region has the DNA TGTGCCAGCAGCGCGGGGGCCGTGAGGTCAGATACGCAGTATTTT. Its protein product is CASSAGAVRSDTQYF.

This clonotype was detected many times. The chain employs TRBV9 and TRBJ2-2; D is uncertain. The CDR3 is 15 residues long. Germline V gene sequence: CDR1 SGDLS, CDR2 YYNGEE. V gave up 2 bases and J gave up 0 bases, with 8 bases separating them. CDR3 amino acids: CASSVRHPNTGELFF. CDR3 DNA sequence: TGTGCCAGCAGCGTGCGACATCCGAACACCGGGGAGCTGTTTTTT.

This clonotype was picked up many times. CDR3 sequence reads: CASERDTGELFF. DNA for the CDR3: TGTGCCAGCGAGAGGGACACCGGGGAGCTGTTTTTT. V is TRBV9 and J is TRBJ2-2; D perhaps matches TRBD2 (5 bases). The V end was cut by 7 bases, the J end by 3 bases, with 7 bases between. Germline loops: CDR1 SGDLS, CDR2 YYNGEE. This CDR3 has 12 residues.

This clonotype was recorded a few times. The CDR3 sequence is CASRPHRVAHSGANVLTF. The DNA for the CDR3 is TGTGCAAGTCGTCCTCACAGGGTGGCCCACTCTGGGGCCAACGTCCTGACTTTC. The chain carries TRBV12-2 and TRBJ2-6; the table's D call, TRBD1, was not checked against the DNA. TRBV12-2 is termed a pseudogene. The CDR3 covers 18 residues.

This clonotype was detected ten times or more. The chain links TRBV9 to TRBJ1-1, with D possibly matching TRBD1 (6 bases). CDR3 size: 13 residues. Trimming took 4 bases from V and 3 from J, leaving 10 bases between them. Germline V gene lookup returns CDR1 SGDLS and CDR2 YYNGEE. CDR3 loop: CASSLQGDTEAFF. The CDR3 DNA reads TGTGCCAGCAGCTTACAGGGTGACACTGAAGCTTTCTTT.